These 30 T cell receptor beta chains were all obtained from the same sample, sequenced in a study of cytomegalovirus exposure and HLA in healthy donors. Researchers ran the PCR with 60 Vbeta and 13 Jbeta primers. Clones were read by immunoSEQ multiplex PCR, and TCRdb kept only the in-frame ones, dropping some. The sample lists some 140,000 clones, 70% to 80% occurring once. Sequencing used PBMCs. These TCRs come from a woman aged 40 to 49 in good health and CMV-seronegative.

The rearrangement joins TRBV5-1 to TRBJ2-7; 7 bases fit TRBD1. In germline, CDR1 is SGHRS, CDR2 YFSETQ. The CDR3 length is 16 residues. J lost 2 bases, V lost 3 bases, and 11 bases had no gene match. CDR3 in amino acids: CASSYKQGKTTYEQYF. The CDR3 bases are TGCGCCAGCAGCTACAAACAGGGGAAGACTACCTACGAGCAGTACTTC.

This sequence joins TRBV14 and TRBJ1-2; D unresolved. Germline V gives CDR1 SGHDN, CDR2 FVKESK. Trimming left V 1 base short and J 4 bases short, with 16 bases between. This CDR3 has 16 amino acids. The CDR3 bases are TGTGCCAGCAGCCAAGGTCTAAGCACGTCGGTCTATGGCTACACCTTC. It yields the protein CASSQGLSTSVYGYTF.

The V call is TRBV6-5, the J call TRBJ2-1, with 9 bases identical to TRBD1. CDR1 is MNHEY, CDR2 SVGAGI, per germline. V lost 5 bases, J lost 0 bases, and 2 bases stayed unmatched. The CDR3 totals 15 residues. The CDR3 DNA follows: TGTGCCAGCAGTGGGGGACAGGGCTCCTACAATGAGCAGTTCTTC. This gives the protein CASSGGQGSYNEQFF.

The V call is TRBV6-5, the J call TRBJ2-7; D uncertain. The CDR3 consists of 14 residues. The germline V gene encodes CDR1 MNHEY and CDR2 SVGAGI. The V and J ends lost 7 bases and 2 bases respectively, with 15 bases between them. The CDR3 sequence: CASTPTGFPYEQYF. CDR3 sequence (DNA): TGTGCCAGCACCCCGACTGGCTTTCCCTACGAGCAGTACTTC.

The CDR3 reads CASSYDSFGQPQHF. CDR3 coding DNA: TGTGCCAGCAGTTACGACAGCTTTGGTCAGCCCCAGCATTTT. The chain joins TRBV6-5 to TRBJ1-5, with D maybe TRBD1 (5 bases). Between the trimmed V and J ends, which lost 2 bases and 6 bases, there was a span of 11 bases. The CDR3 runs to 14 residues. From germline, CDR1 is MNHEY and CDR2 SVGAGI.

The rearrangement links TRBV11-3 to TRBJ1-1, with 8 bases fitting TRBD1. The germline V gene encodes CDR1 SGHNT and CDR2 YENEEA. The CDR3 length is 17 residues. Losses at the gene ends were 4 bases for V and 1 base for J; bases not matched to a gene: 11. The CDR3 loop reads CASSSFRQGKGNTEAFF. The CDR3 DNA reads TGTGCCAGCAGCTCCTTTCGACAGGGGAAGGGGAACACTGAAGCTTTCTTT.

The genes are TRBV4-2 and TRBJ2-7; 8 nucleotides align to TRBD2. Germline V gene lookup returns CDR1 LGHNA and CDR2 YNFKEQ. The CDR3 sequence is 17 residues long. V shed 1 base and J 1 base; nucleotides not matched to a gene: 9. The CDR3 loop is CASSQVGHSGDSYEQYF. CDR3 bases: TGTGCCAGCAGCCAAGTAGGGCATAGCGGGGATTCCTACGAGCAGTACTTC.

Only a few counts were recorded for this clone. This chain connects TRBV5-1 to TRBJ2-1, with 8 nucleotides matching TRBD2. This CDR3 has 15 amino acids. Looked up from germline, CDR1 is SGHRS and CDR2 is YFSETQ. The ends lost 4 bases at V and 0 bases at J; junction bases unmatched: 3. CDR3 sequence (DNA): TGCGCCAGCAGCAAACTAGCGGACTCCTACAATGAGCAGTTCTTC. Translating it yields CASSKLADSYNEQFF.

V is TRBV10-1 and J is TRBJ1-2, with TRBD1 matching over 9 bases. V lost 9 bases to trimming and J lost 4 bases; unmatched junction nucleotides: 6. Looked up from germline, CDR1 is WNHNN and CDR2 is SYGVQD (reference sequence). The CDR3 runs 13 residues. The CDR3 region is CARDRGWCYGYTF. As DNA, the CDR3 is TGCGCCAGGGACAGGGGATGGTGCTATGGCTACACCTTC.

The CDR3, as DNA: TGCGCCAGCAGCTTAAACCGGGACAGGGAAGGCGGCTACACCTTC. The encoded protein is CASSLNRDREGGYTF. The genes are TRBV5-1 and TRBJ1-2; 9 bases fit TRBD1. Germline CDR1 is SGHRS and CDR2 is YFSETQ. The J segment lost 8 bases and the V segment lost 2 bases, leaving 10 bases of the junction unmatched. The CDR3 consists of 15 residues.

This chain uses TRBV1 with TRBJ2-3; TRBD2 is the table's D call and was not checked against the DNA. TRBV1 is marked as a pseudogene. The CDR3 has 18 residues. In DNA form, the CDR3 reads TGCACCAGCAGCCAAGATGAAGCTAGCGGGCTAAGCACAGATACGCAGTATTTT. Translated: CTSSQDEASGLSTDTQYF.

The genes are TRBV5-6 and TRBJ2-4; possibly TRBD1 for D (5 bases). The V end lost 0 bases, the J end lost 0 bases, and 7 bases lay between the germline ends. Germline CDR1 SGHDT, CDR2 YYEEEE. This CDR3 comprises 15 residues. The DNA for the CDR3 is TGTGCCAGCAGCTTGGGACAGCTAGCCAAAAACATTCAGTACTTC. The encoded protein is CASSLGQLAKNIQYF.

The chain joins TRBV6-1 to TRBJ1-3; 8 positions agree with TRBD1. With 2 bases clipped from V and 2 bases from J, the junction kept 17 bases outside the gene matches. The CDR3 runs 20 residues. Germline CDR1 reads MNHNS; CDR2 reads SASEGT. The CDR3 loop is CASSERLTGVPFGAGNTIYF. CDR3 DNA: TGTGCCAGCAGTGAACGGCTGACAGGGGTTCCTTTCGGTGCTGGAAACACCATATATTTT.

In regard to this clone: A read error is possible here, since a much larger clone lies one base away. The chain recombines TRBV5-6 with TRBJ1-1; 8 bases line up with TRBD1. The CDR3 contains 14 residues. Germline V gene lookup returns CDR1 SGHDT and CDR2 YYEEEE. V lost 4 bases, J lost 1 base, and 3 bases stayed unmatched. CDR3 nucleotides: TGTGCCAGCAGCCCAGGACAGGGGAACACTGAAGCTTTCTTT. This codes for CASSPGQGNTEAFF.

The rearrangement joins TRBV5-4 to TRBJ1-4, with D tentatively TRBD1 (6 bases). CDR3 length: 13 amino acids. The V gene's germline CDR1 is SGHNT and CDR2 YYREEE (reference sequence). V gave up 5 bases and J gave up 4 bases, with 9 bases separating them. The CDR3 DNA follows: TGTGCCAGCAGTATCAGGGGTAATGAAAAACTGTTTTTT. Its translation: CASSIRGNEKLFF.

J is TRBJ1-2 and V is TRBV9; tentative D call: TRBD1 (5 bases). The CDR3 sequence is 16 residues long. Germline V gene data show CDR1 as SGDLS and CDR2 as YYNGEE. Trimming stripped 1 base from V and 8 bases from J, with 21 bases between. CDR3 DNA: TGTGCCAGCAGCGTAATTCCAGGGTGGGAAGGGCAAGGCTACACCTTC. As protein: CASSVIPGWEGQGYTF.

This sequence joins TRBV28 and TRBJ2-2; 7 bases are shared with TRBD2. This CDR3 contains 14 residues. Germline CDR1 is MDHEN and CDR2 is SYDVKM. Unmatched junction bases numbered 5, after V lost 6 bases and J lost 4 bases. The CDR3 sequence: CASSPGLTTGELFF. The CDR3 nucleotides read TGTGCCAGCAGCCCGGGACTAACCACCGGGGAGCTGTTTTTT.

This chain connects TRBV7-9 to TRBJ2-4, with D possibly TRBD1 on 6 matching bases. Germline CDR1 SEHNR, CDR2 FQNEAQ (reference sequence). The V and J ends lost 11 bases and 0 bases respectively, with 20 bases between them. There are 16 residues in the CDR3. This chain's CDR3 is CALEGEVLRAKNIQYF. The DNA of the CDR3 is TGTGCCTTAGAGGGGGAAGTATTGAGAGCCAAAAACATTCAGTACTTC.

The V gene is TRBV30, the J gene TRBJ1-1; D gene ambiguous. Germline assignment: CDR1 GTSNPN and CDR2 SVGIG (reference sequence). CDR3 size: 14 residues. Deletions cut 4 bases from V and 0 bases from J, with 12 bases between. This CDR3 is CAWTRVRMNTEAFF. Here the CDR3 DNA reads TGTGCCTGGACCCGGGTCCGCATGAACACTGAAGCTTTCTTT.

The V gene is TRBV10-3, the J gene TRBJ1-1; possibly TRBD1 for D (6 bases). The V and J ends lost 4 bases and 1 base respectively, with 19 bases between them. CDR3 length: 17 residues. CDR1 and CDR2 (germline): ENHRY, SYGVKD. The CDR3 spells CAISGKSGGLGNTEAFF. DNA of the CDR3: TGTGCCATCAGTGGAAAATCGGGGGGGCTGGGGAACACTGAAGCTTTCTTT.

The rearrangement uses TRBV19 and TRBJ2-7; TRBD2 agrees at 7 bases. Per germline, CDR1 LNHDA and CDR2 SQIVND (reference sequence). With 4 bases clipped from V and 7 bases from J, the junction kept 7 bases outside the gene matches. The CDR3 covers 13 residues. The CDR3: CASSTGGSWEQYF. The CDR3 coding sequence is TGTGCCAGTAGTACGGGAGGCTCGTGGGAGCAGTACTTC.

CDR3 loop: CASGSGQGNYGYTF. The CDR3, as DNA: TGTGCCAGTGGTTCGGGACAGGGGAACTATGGCTACACCTTC. The chain uses TRBV10-3 and TRBJ1-2; 10 bases line up with TRBD1. Germline lookup yields CDR1 ENHRY and CDR2 SYGVKD. J lost 2 bases, V lost 10 bases, and 7 bases had no gene match. The CDR3 is 14 amino acids.

The chain recombines TRBV6-1 with TRBJ1-4, with no clear D. CDR1 and CDR2 (germline): MNHNS, SASEGT. V was trimmed by 4 bases and J by 13 bases, leaving 22 bases between them. There are 15 residues in the CDR3. The CDR3 is CASSGSTQPSEGLFF. CDR3 sequence (DNA): TGTGCCAGCAGTGGGTCGACACAACCTTCCGAGGGACTGTTTTTT.

This clone was observed once. The chain recombines TRBV5-1 with TRBJ2-1; 8 nucleotides match TRBD2. This CDR3 spans 14 amino acids. Germline V gene lookup returns CDR1 SGHRS and CDR2 YFSETQ. The trim removed 4 bases at V and 5 bases at J, leaving 5 bases unmatched. The CDR3 DNA reads as TGCGCCAGCAGCGGCGGGGGGCTAGACAATGAGCAGTTCTTC. Translating it yields CASSGGGLDNEQFF. The variable domain in full, completed from reference TRBV5-1 and TRBJ2-1, reads KAGVTQTPRYLIKTRGQQVTLSCSPISGHRSVSWYQQTPGQGLQFLFEYFSETQRNKGNFPGRFSGRQFSNSRSEMNVSTLELGDSALYLCASSGGGLDNEQFFGPGTRLTVL.

The genes are TRBV7-2 and TRBJ1-5; 7 nucleotides align to TRBD1. J was trimmed by 6 bases and V by 5 bases; bases with no gene match: 4. The CDR3 is 13 amino acids. The germline V gene has CDR1 SGHTA and CDR2 FQGNSA. The CDR3 DNA is TGTGCCAGCAGCCTGGCAGGGGGTCAGCCCCAGCATTTT. This sequence encodes CASSLAGGQPQHF.

The chain joins TRBV10-3 to TRBJ2-1; 10 nucleotides match TRBD2. The germline V gene encodes CDR1 ENHRY and CDR2 SYGVKD. Losses at the gene ends were 3 bases for V and 8 bases for J; bases not matched to a gene: 1. The CDR3 has 13 amino acids. In nucleotides, the CDR3 is TGTGCCATCAGTGAAGGACTAGCGGATGAGCAGTTCTTC. Protein product: CAISEGLADEQFF.

The chain uses TRBV10-3 and TRBJ1-4, with a weak D call TRBD1 (6 bases). Germline values: CDR1 ENHRY, CDR2 SYGVKD. With 0 bases removed from V and 5 bases from J, the gap between germline ends came to 13 bases. The CDR3 loop spans 16 amino acids. DNA for the CDR3: TGTGCCATCAGTGAGTCGATTCAGGGGCTGAATGAAAAACTGTTTTTT. As protein: CAISESIQGLNEKLFF.

The rearrangement joins TRBV7-9 to TRBJ2-3; 13 bases are a match to TRBD2. CDR1 is SEHNR and CDR2 is FQNEAQ in the germline V gene (reference sequence). This CDR3 is 19 amino acids long. V lost 0 bases and J lost 2; bases outside the gene matches: 8. The CDR3 reads CASSLAPWTSGGYTDTQYF. CDR3 coding DNA: TGTGCCAGCAGCTTAGCGCCTTGGACTAGCGGGGGATACACAGATACGCAGTATTTT.

The chain is built from TRBV5-1 and TRBJ1-1; D is unresolved. V gave up 5 bases and J gave up 3 bases, with 17 bases separating them. Germline-derived CDR1 and CDR2 are SGHRS and YFSETQ. This CDR3 region has 15 residues. The chain's CDR3 is CASRLSTRRDTEAFF. DNA for the CDR3: TGCGCCAGCAGGTTATCTACACGGCGGGACACTGAAGCTTTCTTT.

This rearrangement joins TRBV6-1 to TRBJ1-1; 7 positions match TRBD1. This CDR3 spans 14 amino acids. The germline V gene encodes CDR1 MNHNS and CDR2 SASEGT. Trimming took 7 bases from V and 4 from J; bases not matched to a gene: 9. The CDR3 loop is CASTFARDSTEAFF. The CDR3 DNA reads as TGTGCCAGCACCTTCGCCCGGGACAGCACTGAAGCTTTCTTT.